This T cell receptor beta chain was captured by sequencing in a study of Tregs in tolerant kidney transplant recipients. Study findings and constraints: Nucleotide sequences could not be compared across some patients' samples due to primer changes.

CDR3 size: 12 residues. Germline CDR1 is GTSNPN and CDR2 is SVGIG (reference sequence). Unmatched junction bases numbered 6, after V lost 4 bases and J lost 11 bases. The table came from immunoSEQ multiplex PCR; TCRdb's copy has only in-frame clones and leaves some out. Altogether just under 65,000 clones are present, 95% to 98% being singletons, with the ten largest covering around 0.34%. Worth noting for this clone: Its antigen remains unknown.

The source of this sequence is a human donor who received a combined kidney and bone marrow transplant. The chain combines TRBV30 with TRBJ1-1, with TRBD1 matching 11 bases. This material consisted of Tregs from blood, taken before the transplant. CDR3 bases: TGTGCCTGGACCCGGACAGGGGGCGCCGCTTTCTTT. Its translation is CAWTRTGGAAFF. Looking up the rest from reference TRBV30 and TRBJ1-1 gives the full variable domain: SQTIHQWPATLVQPVGSPLSLECTVEGTSNPNLYWYRQAAGRGLQLLFYSVGIGQISSEVPQNLSASRPQDRQFILSSKKLLLSDSGFYLCAWTRTGGAAFFGQGTRLTVV.